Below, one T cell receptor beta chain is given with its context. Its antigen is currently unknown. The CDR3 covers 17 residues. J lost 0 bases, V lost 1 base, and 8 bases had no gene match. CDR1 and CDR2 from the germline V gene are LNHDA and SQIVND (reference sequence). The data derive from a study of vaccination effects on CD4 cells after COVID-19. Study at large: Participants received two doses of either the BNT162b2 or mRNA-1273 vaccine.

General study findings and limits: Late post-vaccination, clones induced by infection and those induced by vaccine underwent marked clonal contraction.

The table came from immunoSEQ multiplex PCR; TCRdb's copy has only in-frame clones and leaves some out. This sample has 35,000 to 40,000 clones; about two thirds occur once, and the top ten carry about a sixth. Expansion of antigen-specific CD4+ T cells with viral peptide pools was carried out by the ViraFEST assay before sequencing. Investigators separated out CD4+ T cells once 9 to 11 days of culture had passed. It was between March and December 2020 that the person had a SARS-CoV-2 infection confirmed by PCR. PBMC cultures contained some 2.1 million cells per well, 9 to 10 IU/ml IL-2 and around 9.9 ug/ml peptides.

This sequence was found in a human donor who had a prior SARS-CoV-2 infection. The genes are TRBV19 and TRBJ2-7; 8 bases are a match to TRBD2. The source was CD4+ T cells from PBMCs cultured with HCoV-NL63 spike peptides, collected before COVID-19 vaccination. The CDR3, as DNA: TGTGCCAGTAGTATAGGTCTAGCGGGCCGGTACTCCTACGAGCAGTACTTC. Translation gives CASSIGLAGRYSYEQYF.